Listed below are T cell receptor beta chains from one sample, sequenced in a study of cytomegalovirus exposure and HLA in healthy donors. Profiling relied on immunoSEQ multiplex PCR, and the TCRdb table lists in-frame clones only, not all of them. Among about 150,000 clones listed, approximately 79% were seen once. The sample comprised PBMCs. Receptor source: a woman aged 50 to 65 in good health and CMV-seropositive. CDR3s include the opening cysteine and the closing phenylalanine or tryptophan. The order of the fields is clone size, D gene, V gene, J gene, CDR3 protein, CDR3 DNA. A D gene is named only where the DNA matches it firmly. Only some rows state a clone size, as once, few, many or a class for expanded clones.

.,TRBD1,TRBV6-1,TRBJ1-5,CASSEGRGQGQPQHF,TGTGCCAGCAGTGAAGGCAGGGGGCAAGGACAGCCCCAGCATTTT
.,TRBD2,TRBV6-5,TRBJ2-2,CATLDRGGNTGELFF,TGTGCCACCCTAGACCGGGGGGGCAACACCGGGGAGCTGTTTTTT
.,TRBD2,TRBV6-6,TRBJ2-1,CASRRGGVSNEQFF,TGTGCCAGCAGACGGGGGGGCGTTAGCAATGAGCAGTTCTTC
.,.,TRBV5-8,TRBJ1-5,CASSTGDNQPQHF,TGTGCCAGCAGCACCGGGGACAACCAGCCCCAGCATTTT
few,TRBD1,TRBV5-7,TRBJ1-4,CASSLRRTGVNEKLFF,TGTGCCAGCAGCTTGAGAAGGACAGGGGTTAATGAAAAACTGTTTTTT
few,TRBD1,TRBV9,TRBJ2-2,CASSVGTGVRGTGELFF,TGTGCCAGCAGCGTCGGGACAGGGGTACGAGGGACCGGGGAGCTGTTTTTT
.,.,TRBV30,TRBJ1-1,CAGWGRKAEAFF,TGTGCCGGGTGGGGGAGGAAGGCTGAAGCTTTCTTT
.,.,TRBV15,TRBJ2-3,CATSRDSGLLTDTQYF,TGTGCCACCAGCAGAGATTCAGGACTTCTCACAGATACGCAGTATTTT
.,TRBD1,TRBV27,TRBJ1-2,CASSLTGTVYGYTF,TGTGCCAGCAGTTTAACAGGGACAGTATATGGCTACACCTTC
.,TRBD1,TRBV27,TRBJ1-1,CASSFRDSSTEAFF,TGTGCCAGCAGTTTCCGGGACAGTTCGACTGAAGCTTTCTTT
.,.,TRBV2,TRBJ2-1,CASSEGAGLREQFF,TGTGCCAGCAGCGAAGGGGCCGGACTGAGGGAGCAGTTCTTC
.,.,TRBV5-1,TRBJ2-3,CASSLRTVSGSDTQYF,TGCGCCAGCAGCTTGAGGACAGTCTCAGGGTCAGATACGCAGTATTTT
.,.,TRBV5-1,TRBJ2-2,CASSSTSNTGELFF,TGCGCCAGCAGCTCGACATCGAACACCGGGGAGCTGTTTTTT
.,.,TRBV5-4,TRBJ1-2,CASSTEWERLGTF,TGTGCCAGCAGCACAGAATGGGAGCGACTTGGCACCTTC
.,TRBD2,TRBV5-6,TRBJ2-1,CASSSGPGTSGNEQFF,TGTGCCAGCAGCTCCGGACCCGGGACTAGCGGCAATGAGCAGTTCTTC
.,TRBD2,TRBV7-6,TRBJ2-1,CASSSLLAGVNEQFF,TGTGCCAGCAGCTCACTACTAGCGGGGGTAAATGAGCAGTTCTTC
.,TRBD2,TRBV19,TRBJ2-1,CASSRGLAGDNEQFF,TGTGCCAGTAGTAGAGGACTAGCGGGGGACAATGAGCAGTTCTTC
.,TRBD2,TRBV2,TRBJ2-2,CASKLAGGPDGELFF,TGTGCCAGCAAGCTAGCGGGGGGGCCTGACGGGGAGCTGTTTTTT
.,.,TRBV30,TRBJ1-5,CAWSPGAYSNQPQHF,TGTGCCTGGAGTCCAGGGGCCTATAGCAATCAGCCCCAGCATTTT
.,.,TRBV7-8,TRBJ1-5,CASSSAPRPTGSSNQPQHF,TGTGCCAGCAGCTCAGCCCCACGCCCCACAGGGTCTAGCAATCAGCCCCAGCATTTT
.,TRBD2,TRBV11-2,TRBJ2-7,CASSLDQRGAQEQYF,TGTGCCAGCAGCTTAGACCAGCGGGGGGCCCAAGAGCAGTACTTC
.,TRBD1,TRBV7-9,TRBJ2-7,CASSLGTGGPYEQYF,TGTGCCAGCAGCTTAGGGACAGGGGGGCCCTACGAGCAGTACTTC
.,.,TRBV10-2,TRBJ1-1,CASSESSADTEAFF,TGCGCCAGCAGTGAGTCGTCGGCGGACACTGAAGCTTTCTTT
.,TRBD1,TRBV5-8,TRBJ1-1,CASSSGQGGTEAFF,TGTGCCAGCAGCTCCGGACAGGGTGGCACTGAAGCTTTCTTT
.,TRBD2,TRBV7-2,TRBJ2-3,CASSSWTSGTDTQYF,TGTGCCAGCAGCTCGTGGACTAGCGGCACAGATACGCAGTATTTT
.,.,TRBV6-5,TRBJ2-3,CASSYLLDNTQYF,TGTGCCAGCAGTTACCTCCTAGATAATACGCAGTATTTT
.,TRBD1,TRBV9,TRBJ1-2,CASSPEGTANYGYTF,TGTGCCAGCAGCCCAGAGGGGACAGCTAACTATGGCTACACCTTC
once,TRBD1,TRBV6-1,TRBJ2-2,CASSRQGGTGELFF,TGTGCCAGCAGCCGACAGGGTGGCACCGGGGAGCTGTTTTTT
.,.,TRBV2,TRBJ2-5,CASTGLGGGETQYF,TGTGCCAGCACCGGACTAGGGGGGGGAGAGACCCAGTACTTC
.,.,TRBV7-8,TRBJ2-1,CASSFRLRGLEQFF,TGTGCCAGCAGCTTCCGACTGCGGGGGCTTGAGCAGTTCTTC
.,.,TRBV2,TRBJ2-3,CASKGGADTQYF,TGTGCCAGCAAGGGGGGGGCAGATACGCAGTATTTT
.,TRBD1,TRBV18,TRBJ1-2,CASSPLGQGSNYGYTF,TGTGCCAGCTCACCCCTGGGACAGGGTAGTAACTATGGCTACACCTTC
.,TRBD1,TRBV19,TRBJ1-1,CASSTSRTGNTEAFF,TGTGCCAGTAGTACGTCGCGGACAGGAAACACTGAAGCTTTCTTT
.,TRBD1,TRBV27,TRBJ2-3,CASRHRGPVSGTQYF,TGTGCCAGCCGACACAGGGGCCCCGTTTCGGGTACGCAGTATTTT
.,TRBD2,TRBV4-3,TRBJ2-7,CASSQDREGEQYF,TGCGCCAGCAGCCAAGATCGGGAGGGCGAGCAGTACTTC
.,TRBD1,TRBV19,TRBJ1-6,CASRDSTYNSPLHF,TGTGCCAGCCGGGACAGCACCTATAATTCACCCCTCCACTTT
.,.,TRBV11-3,TRBJ2-1,CASSLAGAGDEQFF,TGTGCCAGCAGCTTAGCAGGGGCCGGTGATGAGCAGTTCTTC
few,.,TRBV4-3,TRBJ1-1,CASSQVGTEAFF,TGCGCCAGCAGCCAAGTCGGCACTGAAGCTTTCTTT
.,TRBD2,TRBV6-5,TRBJ2-3,CASSTASGDTQYF,TGTGCCAGCAGCACGGCTAGCGGAGATACGCAGTATTTT
.,.,TRBV7-2,TRBJ2-1,CASSFEGVYNEQFF,TGTGCCAGCAGCTTTGAGGGGGTCTACAATGAGCAGTTCTTC
.,TRBD1,TRBV4-1,TRBJ1-2,CASSGDRGHGYTF,TGCGCCAGCAGCGGCGACAGGGGGCATGGCTACACCTTC
.,TRBD2,TRBV9,TRBJ2-7,CASSPSGGWNEQYF,TGTGCCAGCAGCCCCTCGGGGGGATGGAACGAGCAGTACTTC
.,.,TRBV9,TRBJ2-2,CASSVLGTGELFF,TGTGCCAGCAGCGTTCTCGGGACCGGGGAGCTGTTTTTT
.,.,TRBV7-2,TRBJ2-4,CASSLSSGEGIKNIQYF,TGTGCCAGCAGCTTGTCCTCAGGGGAGGGCATAAAAAACATTCAGTACTTC
.,.,TRBV7-6,TRBJ1-4,CASSLGTGLNEKLFF,TGTGCCAGCAGCTTAGGTACAGGGCTTAATGAAAAACTGTTTTTT
few,TRBD1,TRBV5-1,TRBJ2-2,CASSLGGQGSTGELFF,TGCGCCAGCAGCTTGGGGGGACAGGGGAGCACCGGGGAGCTGTTTTTT